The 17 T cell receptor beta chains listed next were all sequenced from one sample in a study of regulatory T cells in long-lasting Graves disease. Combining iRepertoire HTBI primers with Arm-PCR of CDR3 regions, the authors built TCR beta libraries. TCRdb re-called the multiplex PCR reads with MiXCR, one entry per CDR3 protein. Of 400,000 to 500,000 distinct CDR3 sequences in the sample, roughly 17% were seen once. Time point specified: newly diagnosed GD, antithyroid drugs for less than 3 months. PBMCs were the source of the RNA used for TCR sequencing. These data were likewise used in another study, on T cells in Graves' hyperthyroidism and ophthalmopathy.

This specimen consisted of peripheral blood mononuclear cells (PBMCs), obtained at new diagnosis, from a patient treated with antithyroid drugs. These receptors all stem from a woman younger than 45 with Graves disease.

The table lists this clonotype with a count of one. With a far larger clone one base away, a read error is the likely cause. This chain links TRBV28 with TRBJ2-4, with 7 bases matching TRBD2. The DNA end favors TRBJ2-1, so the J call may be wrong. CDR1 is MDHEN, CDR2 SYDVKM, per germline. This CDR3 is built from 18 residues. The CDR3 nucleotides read TGTGCCAGCAGTTTAAAGTCCGGGAGGAGATTGGAGGAAGAGACCCAGTTCTTC. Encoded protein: CASSLKSGRRLEEETQFF.

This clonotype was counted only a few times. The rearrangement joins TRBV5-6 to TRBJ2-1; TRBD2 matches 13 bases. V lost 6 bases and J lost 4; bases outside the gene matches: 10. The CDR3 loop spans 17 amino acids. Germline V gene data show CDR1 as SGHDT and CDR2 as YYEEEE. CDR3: CASTRGLAGERYNEQFF. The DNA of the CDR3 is TGTGCCAGCACCCGTGGACTAGCGGGAGAAAGGTACAATGAGCAGTTCTTC.

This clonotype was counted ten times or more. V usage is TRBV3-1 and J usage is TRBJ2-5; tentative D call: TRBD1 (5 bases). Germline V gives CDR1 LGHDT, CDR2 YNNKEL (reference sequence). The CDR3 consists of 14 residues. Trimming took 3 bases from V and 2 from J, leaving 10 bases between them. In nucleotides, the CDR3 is TGTGCCAGCAGCCATGGCAGGGTACAAGAGACCCAGTACTTC. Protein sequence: CASSHGRVQETQYF.

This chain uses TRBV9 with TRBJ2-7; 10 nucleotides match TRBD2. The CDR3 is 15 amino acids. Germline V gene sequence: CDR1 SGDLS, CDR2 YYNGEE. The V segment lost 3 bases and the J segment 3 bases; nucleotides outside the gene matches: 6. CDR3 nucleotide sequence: TGTGCCAGCAGCGAATGGGCTAGCGGGAGCTACGAGCAGTACTTC. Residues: CASSEWASGSYEQYF.

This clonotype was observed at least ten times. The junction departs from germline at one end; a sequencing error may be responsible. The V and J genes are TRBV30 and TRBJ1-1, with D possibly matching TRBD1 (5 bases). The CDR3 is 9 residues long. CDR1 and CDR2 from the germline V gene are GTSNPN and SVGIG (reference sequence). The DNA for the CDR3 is TGTGCCTGGAATCGGGGGAGGATCTTT. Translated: CAWNRGRIF.

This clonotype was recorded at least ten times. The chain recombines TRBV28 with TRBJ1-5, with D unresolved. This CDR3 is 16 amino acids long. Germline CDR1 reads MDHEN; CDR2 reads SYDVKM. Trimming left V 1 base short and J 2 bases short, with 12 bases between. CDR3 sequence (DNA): TGTGCCAGCAGTTTATTCTCGGGTATCCGCAATCAGCCCCAGCATTTT. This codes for CASSLFSGIRNQPQHF.

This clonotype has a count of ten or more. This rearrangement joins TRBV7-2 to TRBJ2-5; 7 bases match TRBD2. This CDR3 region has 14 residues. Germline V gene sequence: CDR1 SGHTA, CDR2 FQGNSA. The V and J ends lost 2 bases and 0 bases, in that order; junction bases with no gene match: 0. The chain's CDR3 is CASSLRGDQETQYF. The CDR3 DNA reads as TGTGCCAGCAGCTTACGGGGGGACCAAGAGACCCAGTACTTC.

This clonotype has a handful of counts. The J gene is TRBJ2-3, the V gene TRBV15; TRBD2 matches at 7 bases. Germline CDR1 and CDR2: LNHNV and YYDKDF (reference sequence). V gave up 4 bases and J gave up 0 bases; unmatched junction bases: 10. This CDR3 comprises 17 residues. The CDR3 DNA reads TGTGCCACCAGCACAGCGGGGAGCTACACGAGCACAGATACGCAGTATTTT. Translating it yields CATSTAGSYTSTDTQYF.

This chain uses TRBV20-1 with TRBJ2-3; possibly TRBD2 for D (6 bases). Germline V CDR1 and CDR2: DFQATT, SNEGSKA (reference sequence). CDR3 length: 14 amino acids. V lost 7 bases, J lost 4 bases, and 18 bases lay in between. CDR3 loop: CSERIGGRADTQYF. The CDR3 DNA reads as TGCAGTGAAAGAATCGGGGGACGTGCAGATACGCAGTATTTT.

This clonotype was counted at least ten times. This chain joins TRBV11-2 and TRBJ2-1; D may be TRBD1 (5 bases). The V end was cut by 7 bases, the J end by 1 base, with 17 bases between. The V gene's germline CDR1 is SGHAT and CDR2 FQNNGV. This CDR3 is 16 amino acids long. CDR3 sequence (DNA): TGTGCCAGCACCCTAGTACAGGCTAAATCCTACAATGAGCAGTTCTTC. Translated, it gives CASTLVQAKSYNEQFF.

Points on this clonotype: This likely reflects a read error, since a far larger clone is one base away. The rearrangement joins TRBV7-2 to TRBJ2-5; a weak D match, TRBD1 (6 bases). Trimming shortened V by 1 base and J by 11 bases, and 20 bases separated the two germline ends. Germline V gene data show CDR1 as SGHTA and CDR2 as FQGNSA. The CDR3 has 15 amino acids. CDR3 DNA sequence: TGTGCCAGCAGCTTAGGCAGGGGAGCCTACAATGAGCAGTACTTC. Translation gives CASSLGRGAYNEQYF.

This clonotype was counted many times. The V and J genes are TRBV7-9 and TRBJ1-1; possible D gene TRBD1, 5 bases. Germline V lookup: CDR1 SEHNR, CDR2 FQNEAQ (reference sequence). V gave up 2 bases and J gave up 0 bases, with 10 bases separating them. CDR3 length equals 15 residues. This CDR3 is CASSLSGGLNTEAFF. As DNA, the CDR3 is TGTGCCAGCAGCTTATCTGGGGGACTGAACACTGAAGCTTTCTTT.

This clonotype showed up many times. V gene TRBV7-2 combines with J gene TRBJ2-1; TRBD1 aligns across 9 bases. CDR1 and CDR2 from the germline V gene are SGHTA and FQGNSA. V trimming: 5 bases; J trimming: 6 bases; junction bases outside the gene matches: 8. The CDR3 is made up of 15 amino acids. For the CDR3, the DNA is TGTGCCAGCAGCACAAGGACAGGGGCCGGCAATGAGCAGTTCTTC. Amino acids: CASSTRTGAGNEQFF.

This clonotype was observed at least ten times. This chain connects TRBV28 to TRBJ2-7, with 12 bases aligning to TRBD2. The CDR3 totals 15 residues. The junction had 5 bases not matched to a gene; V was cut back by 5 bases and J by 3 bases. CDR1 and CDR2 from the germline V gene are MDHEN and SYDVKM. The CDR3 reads CASSPTSGSSYEQYF. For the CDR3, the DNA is TGTGCCAGCAGTCCGACTAGCGGGAGTAGCTACGAGCAGTACTTC.

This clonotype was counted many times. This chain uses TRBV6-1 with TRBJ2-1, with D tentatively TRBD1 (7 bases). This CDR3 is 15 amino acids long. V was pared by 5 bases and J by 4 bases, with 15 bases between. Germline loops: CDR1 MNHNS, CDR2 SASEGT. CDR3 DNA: TGTGCCAGCAGTCTAGGACAGGCGGGATACAATGAGCAGTTCTTC. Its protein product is CASSLGQAGYNEQFF.

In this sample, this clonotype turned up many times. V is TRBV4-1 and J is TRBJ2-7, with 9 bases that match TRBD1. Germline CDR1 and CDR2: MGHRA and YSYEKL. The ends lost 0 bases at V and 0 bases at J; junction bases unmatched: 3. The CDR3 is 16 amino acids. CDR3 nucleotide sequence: TGCGCCAGCAGCCAAGAAGGACAGGGGACCTCCTACGAGCAGTACTTC. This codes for CASSQEGQGTSYEQYF.

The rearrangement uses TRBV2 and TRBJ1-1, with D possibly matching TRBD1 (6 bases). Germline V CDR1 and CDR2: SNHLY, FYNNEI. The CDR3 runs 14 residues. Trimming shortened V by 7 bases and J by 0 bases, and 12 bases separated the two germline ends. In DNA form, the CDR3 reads TGTGCCAGCAAGGTTGGACAGATGAACACTGAAGCTTTCTTT. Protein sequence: CASKVGQMNTEAFF.